This TCR beta chain was documented in a study of blood T cell repertoires in COVID-19. TCRdb's table, derived via immunoSEQ multiplex PCR, lists solely in-frame clones and lacks some. The sample contains roughly 58,000 clones, around 65% of which appear only once. Everyone who took part was about 18 to 90 years old, and they came from about two dozen US areas. Each participant's cohort was designated according to participant-reported clinical history. Trimming took off 6 bases at V and 4 bases at J, with 7 bases between the two ends. The CDR3 is 11 residues long. Germline V lookup: CDR1 MDHEN, CDR2 SYDVKM.

The clonotype originates from a woman between 55 and 75 years old who had been exposed to COVID-19. The V gene is TRBV28, the J gene TRBJ2-7; D is possibly TRBD1 (5 bases). Material for sequencing was PBMCs or T cells enriched from blood (not recorded which). This CDR3 is CASSPGYEQYF. The DNA for the CDR3 is TGTGCCAGCAGCCCAGGGTACGAGCAGTACTTC.